One sample yielded the 26 T cell receptor beta chains listed below, sequenced in a study of blood T cell repertoires in COVID-19. The repertoire was sequenced with immunoSEQ multiplex PCR; TCRdb's copy has only in-frame clones and lacks some. The sample records about 260,000 clones, around 80% being singletons. The sample taken for sequencing was peripheral blood. The receptors derive from a woman of 80 years or more with acute or convalescent COVID-19.

This chain connects TRBV5-1 to TRBJ1-5; 9 bases align to TRBD1. V trimming: 4 bases; J trimming: 4 bases; junction bases outside the gene matches: 3. Germline CDR1 is SGHRS and CDR2 is YFSETQ. The CDR3 spans 14 residues. CDR3 coding DNA: TGCGCCAGCAGCCCACAGGGGGCAAATCAGCCCCAGCATTTT. It codes for CASSPQGANQPQHF.

The chain recombines TRBV5-1 with TRBJ2-5, with D perhaps matching TRBD2 (6 bases). CDR1 SGHRS and CDR2 YFSETQ come from the germline V gene. This CDR3 is 16 amino acids long. Trimming stripped 4 bases from V and 0 bases from J, with 16 bases between. The CDR3 region is CASSLMGSGYQETQYF. The CDR3 bases are TGCGCCAGCAGCCTGATGGGTAGCGGCTACCAAGAGACCCAGTACTTC.

The V and J genes are TRBV15 and TRBJ2-5, with 7 bases fitting TRBD2. The CDR3 loop spans 17 amino acids. The ends lost 1 base at V and 1 base at J; junction bases unmatched: 9. Germline V gene sequence: CDR1 LNHNV, CDR2 YYDKDF (reference sequence). This chain's CDR3 is CATSRVELGGSQETQYF. The CDR3 DNA reads as TGTGCCACCAGCAGAGTGGAGTTGGGGGGGTCCCAAGAGACCCAGTACTTC.

The chain has TRBV4-1 and TRBJ2-7; TRBD1 aligns across 7 bases. Germline loops: CDR1 MGHRA, CDR2 YSYEKL. The V segment lost 1 base and the J segment 3 bases; nucleotides outside the gene matches: 6. This CDR3 contains 15 residues. The CDR3 nucleotides read TGCGCCAGCAGCCAAGGCAGGGGGAGTAGCTACGAGCAGTACTTC. Its protein is CASSQGRGSSYEQYF.

V usage is TRBV7-2 and J usage is TRBJ1-5, with 7 positions matching TRBD1. V shed 5 bases, J shed 7 bases, and the junction held 8 bases outside the gene matches. Per the germline V gene, CDR1 is SGHTA and CDR2 is FQGNSA. The CDR3 consists of 14 residues. The chain's CDR3 is CASSPGTVGQPQHF. DNA for the CDR3: TGTGCCAGCAGCCCAGGGACAGTGGGGCAGCCCCAGCATTTT.

This clone was counted only a few times. The rearrangement joins TRBV6-6 to TRBJ2-2, with D possibly being TRBD2 (5 bases). The CDR3 extends over 16 amino acids. Deletions cut 6 bases from V and 3 bases from J, with 17 bases between. The germline gives CDR1 MNHNY, CDR2 SVGAGI (reference sequence). The CDR3 reads CASRPKRNWDTGELFF. The CDR3, as DNA: TGTGCCAGCAGACCTAAGCGGAACTGGGACACCGGGGAGCTGTTTTTT.

The chain recombines TRBV2 with TRBJ1-4; 7 bases match TRBD1. The V and J ends lost 2 bases and 1 base, in that order; junction bases with no gene match: 1. Germline CDR1 and CDR2: SNHLY and FYNNEI. This CDR3 comprises 15 residues. CDR3 residues: CASSEQGGTNEKLFF. In DNA, the CDR3 is TGTGCCAGCAGTGAACAGGGGGGAACTAATGAAAAACTGTTTTTT.

The rearrangement uses TRBV28 and TRBJ1-3, with D possibly matching TRBD1 (6 bases). The CDR3 length is 19 residues. The ends were cut back, 5 bases at V and 0 bases at J, with 23 bases in the middle. The V gene's germline CDR1 is MDHEN and CDR2 SYDVKM. In DNA form, the CDR3 reads TGTGCCAGCAGTCTCATGCCCGCTAGGGGGGGGATCTCTGGAAACACCATATATTTT. This gives the protein CASSLMPARGGISGNTIYF.

V and J are TRBV6-6 and TRBJ1-5; D is uncertain. CDR3 length: 13 residues. Germline V lookup: CDR1 MNHNY, CDR2 SVGAGI (reference sequence). Trimming left V 6 bases short and J 7 bases short, with 13 bases between. CDR3 residues: CASSRLREQPQHF. The CDR3 DNA is TGTGCCAGCAGCCGACTTAGGGAGCAGCCCCAGCATTTT.

This chain joins TRBV6-6 and TRBJ2-3; the D is unclear. CDR3 length: 15 residues. Trimming removed 0 bases at V and 0 bases at J, with 7 bases between. The V gene's germline CDR1 is MNHNY and CDR2 SVGAGI (reference sequence). CDR3 loop: CASSYSTGSTDTQYF. The CDR3 coding sequence is TGTGCCAGCAGTTACTCGACTGGGAGCACAGATACGCAGTATTTT.

This clone was seen a handful of times. This chain uses TRBV7-9 with TRBJ1-4; 8 bases match TRBD1. Per the germline V gene, CDR1 is SEHNR and CDR2 is FQNEAQ (reference sequence). The length of the CDR3 is 16 residues. The junction had 14 bases not matched to a gene; V was cut back by 4 bases and J by 10 bases. CDR3 nucleotides: TGTGCCAGCAGCTCCTTGGCCGGGACAGGTTTTGGAAAACTGTTTTTT. As protein: CASSSLAGTGFGKLFF.

The genes are TRBV7-2 and TRBJ2-1, with a tentative D call TRBD2 (6 bases). Trimming removed 5 bases from V and 5 bases from J, with 13 bases in between. Germline V CDR1 and CDR2: SGHTA, FQGNSA. The CDR3 contains 14 residues. CDR3 loop: CASSGTLDHNEQFF. The CDR3 DNA is TGTGCCAGCAGCGGGACTCTAGATCACAATGAGCAGTTCTTC.

Concerning this clone: Different DNA sequences within this sample yield the same CDR3. This chain connects TRBV10-3 to TRBJ1-5; D not certain. Germline CDR1 ENHRY, CDR2 SYGVKD. This CDR3 contains 13 residues. Trimming shortened V by 4 bases and J by 3 bases, and 7 bases separated the two germline ends. The CDR3 here is CAISGTDNQPQHF. As DNA, the CDR3 is TGTGCCATCAGTGGAACTGACAATCAGCCCCAGCATTTT.

The chain combines TRBV27 with TRBJ2-2, with 9 bases identical to TRBD2. Losses at the gene ends were 4 bases for V and 7 bases for J; bases not matched to a gene: 13. The CDR3 loop spans 17 amino acids. Germline values: CDR1 MNHEY, CDR2 SMNVEV (reference sequence). CDR3 sequence reads: CASSSLLIAGVIGELFF. The CDR3 DNA is TGTGCCAGCAGTTCCCTTCTGATAGCGGGAGTAATCGGGGAGCTGTTTTTT.

The chain couples TRBV10-3 to TRBJ2-1, with 8 bases matching TRBD2. Germline V lookup: CDR1 ENHRY, CDR2 SYGVKD. Trimming at V came to 6 bases and at J to 0 bases, leaving 4 bases not matched to a gene. The CDR3 extends over 15 amino acids. The CDR3 loop reads CAISVSGDSYNEQFF. The CDR3 nucleotides read TGTGCCATCAGCGTTAGCGGGGACTCCTACAATGAGCAGTTCTTC.

CDR3 sequence: CASSFGGRDTDTQYF. CDR3 sequence (DNA): TGTGCCAGCAGCTTCGGTGGCCGGGACACAGATACGCAGTATTTT. The chain carries TRBV7-2 and TRBJ2-3; tentative D call: TRBD2 (5 bases). Per germline, CDR1 SGHTA and CDR2 FQGNSA. V lost 3 bases and J lost 2, with 12 bases in between. The CDR3 extends over 15 amino acids.

The gene calls are TRBV10-3 and TRBJ2-3; 9 bases match TRBD1. The CDR3 is 13 residues long. The germline V gene has CDR1 ENHRY and CDR2 SYGVKD. V lost 8 bases and J lost 5; bases outside the gene matches: 5. This CDR3 reads CAIGGQGRDTQYF. The CDR3 nucleotides read TGTGCCATCGGGGGACAGGGAAGAGATACGCAGTATTTT.

This clone was counted a few times. This sequence joins TRBV7-9 and TRBJ2-7; D perhaps matches TRBD1 (6 bases). The germline CDR1 and CDR2 sequences are SEHNR and FQNEAQ (reference sequence). Trimming pared 5 bases from V and 2 bases from J, leaving 16 bases between. This CDR3 spans 15 amino acids. DNA of the CDR3: TGTGCCAGCAGCCCAGGGGATTCTAGGGCCTACGAGCAGTACTTC. It is translated as CASSPGDSRAYEQYF.

The chain links TRBV24-1 to TRBJ2-5; 13 positions match TRBD2. Germline CDR1 reads KGHDR; CDR2 reads SFDVKD. The CDR3 runs 16 residues. With 3 bases clipped from V and 7 bases from J, the junction kept 7 bases outside the gene matches. CDR3: CATSDLGTSGAPTQYF. The CDR3 DNA reads as TGTGCCACCAGTGATCTCGGGACTAGCGGGGCCCCGACCCAGTACTTC.

The rearrangement uses TRBV18 and TRBJ2-7, with TRBD1 matching over 11 bases. Per germline, CDR1 KGHSH and CDR2 LQKENI. CDR3 length equals 14 residues. V trimming: 6 bases; J trimming: 6 bases; junction bases outside the gene matches: 7. The CDR3 protein is CASSFTGTGGEQYF. CDR3 nucleotides: TGTGCCAGCTCTTTCACCGGGACAGGGGGCGAGCAGTACTTC. The full variable domain, completed using reference TRBV18 and TRBJ2-7, is NAGVMQNPRHLVRRRGQEARLRCSPMKGHSHVYWYRQLPEEGLKFMVYLQKENIIDESGMPKERFSAEFPKEGPSILRIQQVVRGDSAAYFCASSFTGTGGEQYFGPGTRLTVT.

The CDR3 sequence is CASSLAQRGSYNSPLHF. CDR3 in DNA: TGTGCCAGCAGCTTAGCGCAAAGGGGTTCCTATAATTCACCCCTCCACTTT. This chain joins TRBV7-2 and TRBJ1-6; D might be TRBD1 (5 bases). Trimming pared 0 bases from V and 1 base from J, leaving 10 bases between. Germline CDR1 SGHTA, CDR2 FQGNSA. The length of the CDR3 is 17 residues.

This chain joins TRBV7-3 and TRBJ1-1, with D possibly matching TRBD1 (5 bases). The ends were cut back, 1 base at V and 3 bases at J, with 12 bases in the middle. Germline loops: CDR1 SGHTA, CDR2 FQGTGA. CDR3 length equals 15 residues. The CDR3 region is CASSLKGQGYTEAFF. For the CDR3, the DNA is TGTGCCAGCAGCTTAAAGGGCCAGGGCTACACTGAAGCTTTCTTT.

The genes are TRBV15 and TRBJ2-3; 9 nucleotides match TRBD2. This CDR3 region has 16 residues. Germline trimming cut 3 bases from V and 1 base from J; bases unmatched to any gene: 5. Germline loops: CDR1 LNHNV, CDR2 YYDKDF (reference sequence). DNA for the CDR3: TGTGCCACCAGCAGCCCCGAGCGGGGGGGCACAGATACGCAGTATTTT. Its protein is CATSSPERGGTDTQYF.

The chain joins TRBV24-1 to TRBJ2-1, with 8 bases fitting TRBD1. Per germline, CDR1 KGHDR and CDR2 SFDVKD. J was trimmed by 8 bases and V by 3 bases; bases with no gene match: 2. The CDR3 totals 13 residues. The CDR3: CATSDHRGYEQFF. For the CDR3, the DNA is TGTGCCACCAGTGATCACAGGGGGTATGAGCAGTTCTTC.

This chain uses TRBV4-2 with TRBJ2-1; 8 positions agree with TRBD2. CDR1 is LGHNA, CDR2 YNFKEQ, per germline. V dropped 4 bases and J dropped 0; count of bases not matched to a gene: 5. This CDR3 is built from 16 residues. As DNA, the CDR3 is TGTGCCAGCAGCCCCCGGACTAGCTTCTCCTACAATGAGCAGTTCTTC. Protein sequence: CASSPRTSFSYNEQFF.

This clone was seen a single time. The chain has TRBV14 and TRBJ1-1; 12 nucleotides align to TRBD1. The CDR3 covers 15 residues. Germline V gene data show CDR1 as SGHDN and CDR2 as FVKESK. Unmatched junction bases numbered 4, after V lost 7 bases and J lost 1 base. The CDR3 sequence: CASKGQGAGNTEAFF. CDR3 DNA: TGTGCCAGCAAGGGACAGGGGGCCGGGAACACTGAAGCTTTCTTT.